These 11 T cell receptor beta chains share one sample of origin, sequenced in a study of cytomegalovirus exposure and HLA in healthy donors. The table came from immunoSEQ multiplex PCR; TCRdb's copy has only in-frame clones and leaves some out. The sample yields around 250,000 clones, 90% seen once. The sequencing input was PBMCs. The origin of the receptors is a young woman in good health and CMV-seronegative.

The rearrangement joins TRBV5-1 to TRBJ1-3; D is unresolved. In germline, CDR1 is SGHRS, CDR2 YFSETQ. The germline V and J ends were trimmed by 3 bases and 0 bases, with 4 bases remaining between them. The CDR3 loop spans 13 amino acids. The CDR3 loop is CASSSSSGNTIYF. DNA of the CDR3: TGCGCCAGCAGCTCCTCCTCTGGAAACACCATATATTTT.

The V gene is TRBV9, the J gene TRBJ2-1; D is uncertain. Germline loops: CDR1 SGDLS, CDR2 YYNGEE. The germline V and J ends were trimmed by 3 bases and 7 bases, with 8 bases remaining between them. This CDR3 comprises 12 residues. The CDR3 DNA reads TGTGCCAGCAGCGCAGATTCGAATGAGCAGTTCTTC. Encoded protein: CASSADSNEQFF.

This chain uses TRBV7-9 with TRBJ2-7; the match to TRBD2 covers 7 bases. This CDR3 is built from 14 residues. Looked up from germline, CDR1 is SEHNR and CDR2 is FQNEAQ (reference sequence). Unmatched junction bases numbered 6, after V lost 5 bases and J lost 2 bases. CDR3 DNA sequence: TGTGCCAGCAGCCCACCGGGGGGAACCTACGAGCAGTACTTC. This encodes CASSPPGGTYEQYF. The variable domain in full, completed from reference TRBV7-9 and TRBJ2-7, reads DTGVSQNPRHKITKRGQNVTFRCDPISEHNRLYWYRQTLGQGPEFLTYFQNEAQLEKSRLLSDRFSAERPKGSFSTLEIQRTEQGDSAMYLCASSPPGGTYEQYFGPGTRLTVT.

The rearrangement links TRBV11-2 to TRBJ2-7; 7 bases are a match to TRBD1. Per germline, CDR1 SGHAT and CDR2 FQNNGV. CDR3 length equals 16 residues. J was trimmed by 2 bases and V by 4 bases; bases with no gene match: 11. DNA for the CDR3: TGTGCCAGCAGCTCAGGCTTTTCCGGGACAGCCTACGAGCAGTACTTC. This translates into CASSSGFSGTAYEQYF.

This clone showed up just a few times. The V call is TRBV11-1, the J call TRBJ1-4; 9 bases are a match to TRBD1. The germline V gene has CDR1 SGHAT and CDR2 FQDESV (reference sequence). This CDR3 comprises 14 residues. Unmatched junction bases numbered 4, after V lost 5 bases and J lost 6 bases. The CDR3 is CASSGTGLDEKLFF. Here the CDR3 DNA reads TGTGCCAGCAGCGGGACAGGGTTGGATGAAAAACTGTTTTTT.

This clone was seen a single time. The chain combines TRBV5-1 with TRBJ2-2; weak D call: TRBD1 (5 bases). Germline CDR1 is SGHRS and CDR2 is YFSETQ. The V end lost 0 bases, the J end lost 0 bases, and 6 bases lay between the germline ends. The CDR3 is made up of 15 amino acids. CDR3 coding DNA: TGCGCCAGCAGCTTGGCAGGGACGAACACCGGGGAGCTGTTTTTT. The encoded protein is CASSLAGTNTGELFF.

The rearrangement links TRBV28 to TRBJ1-2, with 7 bases fitting TRBD1. The junction had 12 bases not matched to a gene; V was cut back by 3 bases and J by 5 bases. This CDR3 spans 16 amino acids. Germline V gene data show CDR1 as MDHEN and CDR2 as SYDVKM. The CDR3 bases are TGTGCCAGCAGTTTTCTTATACAGGGGTTTGAGTATGGCTACACCTTC. Protein sequence: CASSFLIQGFEYGYTF.

J is TRBJ1-1 and V is TRBV5-1, with TRBD1 matching 10 bases. V lost 0 bases and J lost 5; bases outside the gene matches: 4. Germline V lookup: CDR1 SGHRS, CDR2 YFSETQ. There are 15 residues in the CDR3. CDR3 in DNA: TGCGCCAGCAGCTTGGGACAGGGGGCGGGAACTGAAGCTTTCTTT. The encoded protein is CASSLGQGAGTEAFF.

The chain has TRBV7-6 and TRBJ1-4; TRBD1 aligns across 8 bases. Germline assignment: CDR1 SGHVS and CDR2 FNYEAQ. V was pared by 1 base and J by 0 bases, with 16 bases of the junction left unmatched. This CDR3 has 21 residues. CDR3 region: CASSLVPQDRVPLATNEKLFF. The CDR3 coding sequence is TGTGCCAGCAGCTTAGTTCCACAGGACAGGGTGCCACTAGCAACTAATGAAAAACTGTTTTTT.

This clone occurred a few times. The chain uses TRBV30 and TRBJ2-7; tentatively, D is TRBD1 (5 bases). CDR3 length equals 12 residues. Germline CDR1 GTSNPN, CDR2 SVGIG (reference sequence). Trimming removed 5 bases from V and 0 bases from J, with 8 bases in between. CDR3 DNA: TGTGCCTGGGACAGAGGCTCCTACGAGCAGTACTTC. This codes for CAWDRGSYEQYF.

This sequence joins TRBV15 and TRBJ2-7, with 10 nucleotides matching TRBD1. The junction had 7 bases not matched to a gene; V was cut back by 5 bases and J by 6 bases. The germline gives CDR1 LNHNV, CDR2 YYDKDF (reference sequence). This CDR3 has 14 residues. CDR3 region: CATSGDRGPLEQYF. CDR3 in DNA: TGTGCCACCAGCGGGGACAGGGGTCCCCTCGAGCAGTACTTC. Full variable domain (missing parts from reference TRBV15 and TRBJ2-7): DAMVIQNPRYQVTQFGKPVTLSCSQTLNHNVMYWYQQKSSQAPKLLFHYYDKDFNNEADTPDNFQSRRPNTSFCFLDIRSPGLGDTAMYLCATSGDRGPLEQYFGPGTRLTVT.